One and the same sample provided the 28 T cell receptor beta chains below, sequenced in a study of beta chain features in type 1 diabetes. The investigators reverse transcribed all of the isolated RNA, so they sequenced expressed TCRB transcripts. Some clones are missing from TCRdb's copy, which holds only in-frame ones; the method was immunoSEQ multiplex PCR. The sample has some 500,000 clones, 11% seen once. Sequenced sample: naive CD4+ T cells from blood. These receptors all stem from a woman between 18 and 29 years old in good health.

The chain links TRBV30 to TRBJ2-7; D possibly uses TRBD1 or TRBD2 (5 bases each). V lost 2 bases to trimming and J lost 3 bases, with 11 bases between them. This CDR3 is 13 amino acids long. CDR1 GTSNPN and CDR2 SVGIG come from the germline V gene (reference sequence). CDR3 loop: CAWSTGLDYEQYF. In nucleotides, the CDR3 is TGTGCCTGGAGTACGGGGCTCGACTACGAGCAGTACTTC.

The gene calls are TRBV29-1 and TRBJ2-7, with D hard to call. V shed 5 bases and J shed 3 bases, with 11 bases lying between them. Germline V gives CDR1 SQVTM, CDR2 ANQGSEA. CDR3 length: 12 residues. The CDR3 loop is CSVSELLYEQYV. CDR3 nucleotide sequence: TGCAGCGTTTCCGAGTTACTCTACGAGCAGTACGTC.

The rearrangement joins TRBV7-2 to TRBJ1-2; no clear D. This CDR3 is built from 12 residues. Germline V lookup: CDR1 SGHTA, CDR2 FQGNSA. Trimming pared 0 bases from V and 7 bases from J, leaving 6 bases between. This CDR3 is CASSLAESGYTF. Here the CDR3 DNA reads TGTGCCAGCAGCTTAGCGGAAAGTGGCTACACCTTC. The complete variable domain, with remaining parts taken from reference TRBV7-2 and TRBJ1-2, reads GAGVSQSPSNKVTEKGKDVELRCDPISGHTALYWYRQSLGQGLEFLIYFQGNSAPDKSGLPSDRFSAERTGGSVSTLTIQRTQQEDSAVYLCASSLAESGYTFGSGTRLTVV.

As concerns this clone: The junction does not match germline at one end; this may be a read error. The DNA of the CDR3 is TGTGCCAGCAGCCCTGGACTAGCGGGAACCTACGGGCAGTACTTC. Translation: CASSPGLAGTYGQYF. The V and J genes are TRBV5-4 and TRBJ2-7; 12 nucleotides match TRBD2. The germline gives CDR1 SGHNT, CDR2 YYREEE (reference sequence). This CDR3 has 15 residues.

The chain combines TRBV5-1 with TRBJ2-7; D is possibly TRBD2 (5 bases). CDR1 SGHRS and CDR2 YFSETQ come from the germline V gene. The CDR3 contains 13 residues. V was pared by 4 bases and J by 2 bases, with 10 bases between. The CDR3 sequence is CASSPGVTYEQYF. CDR3 in DNA: TGCGCCAGCAGCCCCGGGGTTACCTACGAGCAGTACTTC.

The chain employs TRBV29-1 and TRBJ1-2; D is undetermined. Germline CDR1 SQVTM, CDR2 ANQGSEA. The CDR3 runs to 12 residues. Trimming shortened V by 3 bases and J by 3 bases, and 8 bases separated the two germline ends. As DNA, the CDR3 is TGCAGCGTTGATACACGGTACTATGGCTACACCTTC. Its protein is CSVDTRYYGYTF.

This chain connects TRBV7-9 to TRBJ2-7; D may be TRBD2 (5 bases). Germline CDR1 and CDR2: SEHNR and FQNEAQ (reference sequence). There are 13 residues in the CDR3. Trimming removed 5 bases from V and 3 bases from J, with 11 bases in between. CDR3 sequence reads: CASSPVGNYEQYF. The CDR3 region has the DNA TGTGCCAGCAGCCCGGTCGGGAACTACGAGCAGTACTTC. The complete variable domain, with remaining parts taken from reference TRBV7-9 and TRBJ2-7, reads DTGVSQNPRHKITKRGQNVTFRCDPISEHNRLYWYRQTLGQGPEFLTYFQNEAQLEKSRLLSDRFSAERPKGSFSTLEIQRTEQGDSAMYLCASSPVGNYEQYFGPGTRLTVT.

This clone was observed a few times. The rearrangement uses TRBV5-1 and TRBJ1-2; 8 bases line up with TRBD1. V lost 4 bases to trimming and J lost 6 bases; unmatched junction nucleotides: 5. From germline, CDR1 is SGHRS and CDR2 YFSETQ. The CDR3 loop spans 13 amino acids. CDR3 region: CASSRTGQNGYTF. As DNA, the CDR3 is TGCGCCAGCAGCCGGACAGGGCAAAATGGCTACACCTTC.

The chain uses TRBV28 and TRBJ2-1; 8 bases are a match to TRBD1. Germline-derived CDR1 and CDR2 are MDHEN and SYDVKM. V shed 4 bases and J 6 bases; nucleotides not matched to a gene: 8. CDR3 length: 15 residues. CDR3 amino acids: CASSSGDRRGNEQFF. DNA for the CDR3: TGTGCCAGCAGTTCCGGGGACAGGAGAGGCAATGAGCAGTTCTTC.

This chain links TRBV18 with TRBJ2-5; the match to TRBD1 covers 10 bases. With V trimmed by 8 bases and J by 2 bases, 5 bases remained unmatched. The CDR3 has 14 residues. The germline V gene has CDR1 KGHSH and CDR2 LQKENI. The CDR3 DNA sequence: TGTGCCAGCACCGGGACAGGGGTACAAGAGACCCAGTACTTC. Encoded protein: CASTGTGVQETQYF.

This clone was detected a few times. The chain has TRBV19 and TRBJ2-6; D is possibly TRBD2 (5 bases). CDR3 length: 15 amino acids. The V gene's germline CDR1 is LNHDA and CDR2 SQIVND (reference sequence). Trimming removed 6 bases at V and 0 bases at J, with 9 bases between. The CDR3 nucleotides are TGTGCCAGTAGGCGTCGGGGCTCTGGGGCCAACGTCCTGACTTTC. Translating gives CASRRRGSGANVLTF.

This clone was seen a few times. The chain recombines TRBV28 with TRBJ2-2; a possible D gene is TRBD2 (6 bases). The V and J ends lost 3 bases and 3 bases respectively, with 14 bases between them. The CDR3 is made up of 16 amino acids. CDR1 is MDHEN and CDR2 is SYDVKM in the germline V gene. The CDR3 coding sequence is TGTGCCAGCAGTTTGGCCGGGACTGGACACACCGGGGAGCTGTTTTTT. Protein sequence: CASSLAGTGHTGELFF.

V is TRBV7-2 and J is TRBJ1-1; D ambiguous. V was cut by 5 bases and J by 1 base, with 14 bases left in between. CDR1 and CDR2 from the germline V gene are SGHTA and FQGNSA. CDR3 length equals 15 residues. The CDR3 DNA reads as TGTGCCAGCAGCCCCCCACAGTCGCAGAACACTGAAGCTTTCTTT. Translating it yields CASSPPQSQNTEAFF.

V gene TRBV7-3 combines with J gene TRBJ2-1, with D perhaps being TRBD1 or TRBD2 (5 bases each). Trimming took 3 bases from V and 12 from J, leaving 15 bases between them. Germline V gives CDR1 SGHTA, CDR2 FQGTGA. The CDR3 has 13 amino acids. The CDR3 nucleotides read TGTGCCAGCAGCTTCGCTGGGACGGGGCTGCAGTTCTTC. Its translation: CASSFAGTGLQFF. Using reference TRBV7-3 and TRBJ2-1 for the parts outside the CDR3, the full variable domain is GAGVSQTPSNKVTEKGKYVELRCDPISGHTALYWYRQSLGQGPEFLIYFQGTGAADDSGLPNDRFFAVRPEGSVSTLKIQRTERGDSAVYLCASSFAGTGLQFFGPGTRLTVL.

The chain links TRBV13 to TRBJ2-7; TRBD1 agrees at 7 bases. CDR1 PRHDT and CDR2 FYEKMQ come from the germline V gene (reference sequence). The junction had 7 bases not matched to a gene; V was cut back by 5 bases and J by 0 bases. The CDR3 totals 15 residues. This chain's CDR3 is CASSQKTGASYEQYF. CDR3 DNA: TGTGCCAGCAGCCAAAAAACAGGGGCCTCCTACGAGCAGTACTTC.

The chain couples TRBV9 to TRBJ1-2, with 11 bases that match TRBD1. Germline V CDR1 and CDR2: SGDLS, YYNGEE. This CDR3 spans 16 amino acids. The junction had 3 bases not matched to a gene; V was cut back by 1 base and J by 1 base. The DNA for the CDR3 is TGTGCCAGCAGCGTACGCGGGACAGGGGGTAACTATGGCTACACCTTC. Translated, it gives CASSVRGTGGNYGYTF.

The chain employs TRBV5-1 and TRBJ2-5; unclear D gene. The CDR3 runs to 14 residues. Per the germline V gene, CDR1 is SGHRS and CDR2 is YFSETQ. V was trimmed by 0 bases and J by 1 base, leaving 7 bases between them. The CDR3 reads CASSLGPIQETQYF. For the CDR3, the DNA is TGCGCCAGCAGCTTGGGTCCCATCCAAGAGACCCAGTACTTC.

This chain uses TRBV28 with TRBJ2-1, with 10 nucleotides matching TRBD2. Germline loops: CDR1 MDHEN, CDR2 SYDVKM. V shed 2 bases and J 3 bases; nucleotides not matched to a gene: 1. The CDR3 is 15 residues long. In DNA form, the CDR3 reads TGTGCCAGCAGTTTAGGACTAGCGGTCTACAATGAGCAGTTCTTC. Its translation: CASSLGLAVYNEQFF.

This clone was detected a few times. The chain employs TRBV30 and TRBJ1-5, with D hard to call. CDR1 is GTSNPN, CDR2 SVGIG, per germline (reference sequence). The CDR3 covers 15 residues. V gave up 0 bases and J gave up 7 bases, with 16 bases separating them. CDR3 sequence: CAWSVREVRRQPQHF. The CDR3 nucleotides read TGTGCCTGGAGTGTACGGGAGGTTCGAAGACAGCCCCAGCATTTT.

The chain joins TRBV6-1 to TRBJ2-1; perhaps TRBD2 as D (5 bases). The V and J ends lost 6 bases and 7 bases respectively, with 16 bases between them. Germline loops: CDR1 MNHNS, CDR2 SASEGT. The CDR3 contains 14 residues. CDR3 loop: CASRDSGWANEQFF. CDR3 nucleotides: TGTGCCAGCAGGGACTCAGGATGGGCTAATGAGCAGTTCTTC.

Regarding this clone: Within the sample, other DNA sequences also encode this same CDR3. The gene calls are TRBV9 and TRBJ2-5; D is ambiguous. The germline V gene has CDR1 SGDLS and CDR2 YYNGEE. This CDR3 comprises 13 residues. V was clipped by 0 bases and J by 4 bases, with 7 bases between them. The CDR3: CASSVGGSETQYF. For the CDR3, the DNA is TGTGCCAGCAGCGTAGGGGGATCAGAGACCCAGTACTTC.

Only a few counts were recorded for this clone. The V gene is TRBV5-4, the J gene TRBJ1-1; 7 bases match TRBD1. V lost 3 bases, J lost 1 base, and 3 bases stayed unmatched. The CDR3 runs 14 residues. The germline gives CDR1 SGHNT, CDR2 YYREEE (reference sequence). In nucleotides, the CDR3 is TGTGCCAGCAGCTGGAGGGACAGGAACACTGAAGCTTTCTTT. Its protein is CASSWRDRNTEAFF.

This clone was counted between two and nine times. This chain links TRBV27 with TRBJ2-7; the D gene could be TRBD1 or TRBD2 (5 bases each). Per the germline V gene, CDR1 is MNHEY and CDR2 is SMNVEV (reference sequence). Between the trimmed V and J ends, which lost 3 bases and 3 bases, there was a span of 12 bases. The CDR3 has 14 amino acids. CDR3 bases: TGTGCCAGCAGTTTTGGGGGTTCCCGCTACGAGCAGTACTTC. It codes for CASSFGGSRYEQYF.

This clone was seen a few times. Here the CDR3 reads CAWSVFLGKLFF. The CDR3 DNA reads TGTGCCTGGAGTGTATTTCTAGGAAAACTGTTTTTT. V gene TRBV30 combines with J gene TRBJ1-4; D not certain. In germline, CDR1 is GTSNPN, CDR2 SVGIG (reference sequence). V was cut by 0 bases and J by 10 bases, with 9 bases left in between. The CDR3 length is 12 residues.

This clone has more than one count but fewer than ten. The rearrangement joins TRBV9 to TRBJ1-1; a weak D match, TRBD1 (5 bases). Trimming removed 4 bases at V and 1 base at J, with 20 bases between. CDR1 SGDLS and CDR2 YYNGEE come from the germline V gene. This CDR3 is built from 17 residues. The CDR3 nucleotides are TGTGCCAGCAGCCCCCCCGGTGTGGGGCTCGGGAACACTGAAGCTTTCTTT. This gives the protein CASSPPGVGLGNTEAFF.

The chain recombines TRBV28 with TRBJ1-1; the D is unclear. This CDR3 spans 16 amino acids. The ends were cut back, 5 bases at V and 0 bases at J, with 16 bases in the middle. CDR1 and CDR2 (germline): MDHEN, SYDVKM. CDR3 in amino acids: CASSKAWKVMNTEAFF. CDR3 DNA sequence: TGTGCCAGCAGTAAGGCGTGGAAGGTCATGAACACTGAAGCTTTCTTT.

This clone was detected a few times. The CDR3 DNA follows: TGTGCCAGCAGTTCGACGTATAGCAATCAGCCCCAGCATTTT. It codes for CASSSTYSNQPQHF. The V call is TRBV28, the J call TRBJ1-5; no clear D gene. V shed 4 bases and J shed 0 bases, with 7 bases lying between them. Germline CDR1 reads MDHEN; CDR2 reads SYDVKM. This CDR3 has 14 residues.

About this clone itself: Additional DNA sequences in this sample encode the identical CDR3. V gene TRBV25-1 combines with J gene TRBJ1-2; D is undetermined. The V end was cut by 3 bases, the J end by 4 bases, with 3 bases between. CDR3 length equals 11 residues. CDR1 and CDR2 from the germline V gene are MGHDK and SYGVNS. CDR3 sequence reads: CASSERYGYTF. The CDR3 nucleotides read TGTGCCAGCAGTGAGCGCTATGGCTACACCTTC.